Listed here are 7 T cell receptor beta chains from one sample, sequenced in a study of blood T cell repertoires in COVID-19. Sequenced by immunoSEQ multiplex PCR; TCRdb stores in-frame clones only, minus some. The table records 200,000 or so clones, around nine tenths of them present only once. The sequenced material came from PBMCs or T cells enriched from blood (not recorded which). Receptors originate from a man aged 25-40 years who had recovered from COVID-19.

The rearrangement joins TRBV7-9 to TRBJ2-1, with D perhaps matching TRBD2 (6 bases). V lost 3 bases and J lost 5, with 11 bases in between. Germline lookup yields CDR1 SEHNR and CDR2 FQNEAQ (reference sequence). The CDR3 runs 14 residues. The CDR3 loop reads CASSLWTTDNEQFF. DNA of the CDR3: TGTGCCAGCAGCTTGTGGACTACCGACAATGAGCAGTTCTTC.

The chain has TRBV2 and TRBJ2-7, with 10 bases identical to TRBD2. V gave up 5 bases and J gave up 4 bases; unmatched junction bases: 5. Germline loops: CDR1 SNHLY, CDR2 FYNNEI. CDR3 length: 14 residues. The CDR3 reads CASSRTSGTYEQYF. CDR3 sequence (DNA): TGTGCCAGCAGTCGTACTAGCGGGACTTACGAGCAGTACTTC.

The CDR3 DNA follows: TGTGCCAGCAGCCAAGACCCCGGGGGGAATCAGCCCCAGCATTTT. Translating it yields CASSQDPGGNQPQHF. V and J are TRBV3-1 (or the pseudogene TRBV3-2) and TRBJ1-5, with a tentative D call TRBD1 (5 bases). Trimming stripped 0 bases from V and 4 bases from J, with 10 bases between. CDR3 size: 15 residues. Germline CDR1 and CDR2: LGHDT and YNNKEL (reference sequence).

The chain joins TRBV19 to TRBJ1-2, with D tentatively TRBD1 (5 bases). Trimming removed 4 bases at V and 0 bases at J, with 9 bases between. The CDR3 sequence is 14 residues long. Per the germline V gene, CDR1 is LNHDA and CDR2 is SQIVND (reference sequence). The CDR3 protein is CASSRTLPNYGYTF. As DNA, the CDR3 is TGTGCCAGTAGTAGGACATTACCTAACTATGGCTACACCTTC.

The V and J genes are TRBV2 and TRBJ2-1, with TRBD2 matching over 13 bases. Per the germline V gene, CDR1 is SNHLY and CDR2 is FYNNEI. Unmatched junction bases numbered 5, after V lost 5 bases and J lost 4 bases. The CDR3 contains 16 residues. CDR3 amino acids: CASSTEGLAGYNEQFF. CDR3 DNA: TGTGCCAGCAGTACCGAGGGACTAGCGGGGTACAATGAGCAGTTCTTC.

The rearrangement links TRBV3-1 (or the pseudogene TRBV3-2) to TRBJ2-2; 9 nucleotides agree with TRBD2. V dropped 2 bases and J dropped 5; count of bases not matched to a gene: 6. Germline V gene data show CDR1 as LGHDT and CDR2 as YNNKEL (reference sequence). CDR3 length: 16 amino acids. CDR3 bases: TGTGCCAGCAGCCAAAGGCTAGCGGGGTTTACCGGGGAGCTGTTTTTT. It codes for CASSQRLAGFTGELFF.

The rearrangement uses TRBV5-1 and TRBJ2-7; D might be TRBD2 (5 bases). CDR3 size: 14 residues. V lost 2 bases to trimming and J lost 5 bases, with 14 bases between them. Germline CDR1 reads SGHRS; CDR2 reads YFSETQ. CDR3 coding DNA: TGCGCCAGCAGCTTTCAAGGTCGGACTGACGAGCAGTACTTC. It translates to CASSFQGRTDEQYF.